This T cell receptor beta chain originates from a study of blood T cell repertoires in COVID-19. Study context: Donors in the United States, Italy and Spain gave samples during acute or convalescent COVID-19.

Study processing details: Estimates of nucleated cell counts were drawn from the amplification of reference gene primers. Clones were read by immunoSEQ multiplex PCR, and TCRdb kept only the in-frame ones, dropping some. V and J calls and clone size come straight from that table; D and trimming were deduced from the DNA. This sample carries over 130,000 clones, roughly 88% of them seen once, and the ten largest clones take roughly 30%. The germline V gene encodes CDR1 SGHRS and CDR2 YFSETQ. CDR3 length equals 14 residues. The V gene lost 1 base and the J gene lost 2 bases, with 8 bases spanning the gap. A remark on this clone: This sample includes further DNA sequences coding for the same CDR3.

This receptor was obtained from a human donor in a cohort sampled during active COVID-19. The V and J genes are TRBV5-1 and TRBJ2-3; maybe TRBD2 (5 bases). Sequencing was carried out using peripheral blood. Written as DNA, the CDR3 is TGCGCCAGCAGCTTGACGGGATTCACAGATACGCAGTATTTT. It specifies CASSLTGFTDTQYF.